Presented here are 28 T cell receptor beta chains from one specimen sequenced in a study of blood T cell repertoires in COVID-19. TCRdb's copy holds only in-frame clones and misses some; the assay was immunoSEQ multiplex PCR. The sample has 410,000 or so clones, 70% to 90% seen once. The sample comprised peripheral blood. The receptor set was obtained from a woman in her thirties or forties with COVID-19, enrolled during active disease.

The V and J genes are TRBV7-2 and TRBJ2-1; TRBD2 matches at 11 bases. The CDR3 is made up of 16 amino acids. V lost 5 bases, J lost 3 bases, and 6 bases stayed unmatched. Germline lookup yields CDR1 SGHTA and CDR2 FQGNSA. In DNA form, the CDR3 reads TGTGCCAGCAGCCCCAAGGGACTAGCGGTCTACAATGAGCAGTTCTTC. This sequence encodes CASSPKGLAVYNEQFF.

This rearrangement joins TRBV2 to TRBJ2-2; TRBD1 matches 8 bases. Germline V gives CDR1 SNHLY, CDR2 FYNNEI. This CDR3 is 15 amino acids long. V lost 7 bases to trimming and J lost 7 bases; unmatched junction nucleotides: 11. The CDR3 DNA reads TGTGCCAGCACCTCCGCGGACAGGGTGATCGGGGAGCTGTTTTTT. Encoded protein: CASTSADRVIGELFF.

This sequence joins TRBV29-1 and TRBJ2-3; 10 nucleotides align to TRBD2. The V gene end was trimmed by 7 bases and the J gene end by 3 bases; junction bases not matched to a gene: 10. The CDR3 covers 15 residues. Germline V gene sequence: CDR1 SQVTM, CDR2 ANQGSEA. CDR3 amino acids: CSGGLAGVGTDTQYF. For the CDR3, the DNA is TGCAGCGGGGGGCTAGCGGGAGTAGGAACAGATACGCAGTATTTT.

The rearrangement links TRBV12-3 or TRBV12-4 to TRBJ1-5; D gene ambiguous. V was trimmed by 3 bases and J by 6 bases, leaving 9 bases between them. The CDR3 spans 13 residues. CDR3 residues: CASSFYGGQPQHF. CDR3 coding DNA: TGTGCCAGCAGTTTTTACGGTGGTCAGCCCCAGCATTTT.

This clone was detected a few times. The rearrangement links TRBV6-1 to TRBJ2-5; 8 bases align to TRBD1. This CDR3 has 17 amino acids. V gave up 4 bases and J gave up 3 bases; unmatched junction bases: 13. Looked up from germline, CDR1 is MNHNS and CDR2 is SASEGT. The CDR3, as DNA: TGTGCCAGCAGTGGTAGTCGACAGGGGTTTGTTAAAGAGACCCAGTACTTC. It encodes CASSGSRQGFVKETQYF.

The chain combines TRBV6-5 with TRBJ2-2; D may be TRBD1 (5 bases). The length of the CDR3 is 14 residues. The V gene lost 6 bases and the J gene lost 5 bases, with 13 bases spanning the gap. Germline CDR1 is MNHEY and CDR2 is SVGAGI. The CDR3 spells CASSWTRPTGELFF. CDR3 nucleotide sequence: TGTGCCAGCAGCTGGACACGACCAACCGGGGAGCTGTTTTTT.

The chain joins TRBV3-1 (or the pseudogene TRBV3-2) to TRBJ2-7, with 8 positions matching TRBD2. The CDR3 is 14 residues long. V trimming: 3 bases; J trimming: 0 bases; junction bases outside the gene matches: 1. CDR1 and CDR2 (germline): LGHDT, YNNKEL (reference sequence). The DNA of the CDR3 is TGTGCCAGCAGCCAGCGGGAGGTCTCCTACGAGCAGTACTTC. This encodes CASSQREVSYEQYF.

The rearrangement joins TRBV19 to TRBJ2-1; D perhaps matches TRBD1 (6 bases). Per the germline V gene, CDR1 is LNHDA and CDR2 is SQIVND (reference sequence). CDR3 length: 17 amino acids. Trimming took 2 bases from V and 3 from J, leaving 17 bases between them. CDR3 loop: CASSISVGGSVYNEQFF. DNA of the CDR3: TGTGCCAGTAGTATATCGGTAGGGGGATCGGTCTACAATGAGCAGTTCTTC.

V gene TRBV5-1 combines with J gene TRBJ1-6; D is unclear. There are 13 residues in the CDR3. Germline CDR1 reads SGHRS; CDR2 reads YFSETQ. Trimming removed 0 bases from V and 10 bases from J, with 8 bases in between. For the CDR3, the DNA is TGCGCCAGCAGCTTGGGGCGAGGGTCACCCCTCCACTTT. As protein: CASSLGRGSPLHF.

The V call is TRBV30, the J call TRBJ1-1; the match to TRBD1 covers 11 bases. CDR1 is GTSNPN, CDR2 SVGIG, per germline (reference sequence). CDR3 size: 20 residues. J lost 0 bases, V lost 4 bases, and 19 bases had no gene match. The CDR3 here is CAWKVPKDRGLRALNTEAFF. CDR3 coding DNA: TGTGCCTGGAAGGTTCCAAAGGACAGGGGGCTTCGGGCCTTGAACACTGAAGCTTTCTTT. The variable domain in full, completed from reference TRBV30 and TRBJ1-1, reads SQTIHQWPATLVQPVGSPLSLECTVEGTSNPNLYWYRQAAGRGLQLLFYSVGIGQISSEVPQNLSASRPQDRQFILSSKKLLLSDSGFYLCAWKVPKDRGLRALNTEAFFGQGTRLTVV.

This clone appeared a single time. V and J are TRBV6-6 and TRBJ1-6, with a weak D call TRBD1 (5 bases). The germline V and J ends were trimmed by 2 bases and 8 bases, with 13 bases remaining between them. The CDR3 sequence is 15 residues long. Germline CDR1 MNHNY, CDR2 SVGAGI (reference sequence). Here the CDR3 DNA reads TGTGCCAGCAGTTACCCCCTGCAGGGTTATTCACCCCTCCACTTT. Amino acids: CASSYPLQGYSPLHF.

In this sample, this clone turned up once. The chain uses TRBV29-1 and TRBJ2-7; D perhaps matches TRBD1 (5 bases). The CDR3 is made up of 13 amino acids. V was pared by 7 bases and J by 6 bases, with 19 bases between. Germline V gene data show CDR1 as SQVTM and CDR2 as ANQGSEA. The CDR3 here is CSGRIGRQGEQYF. In DNA form, the CDR3 reads TGCAGCGGAAGGATAGGAAGGCAGGGCGAGCAGTACTTC.

The rearrangement joins TRBV5-4 to TRBJ1-1; TRBD1 aligns across 9 bases. Trimming took 4 bases from V and 2 from J; bases not matched to a gene: 6. Germline loops: CDR1 SGHNT, CDR2 YYREEE (reference sequence). The CDR3 has 15 residues. The CDR3 DNA reads as TGTGCCAGCAGCCCTCGGACAGGGGTTAACACTGAAGCTTTCTTT. Amino acid sequence: CASSPRTGVNTEAFF.

This clone has only a few counts. The chain recombines TRBV18 with TRBJ1-6; D remains unclear. This CDR3 comprises 15 residues. Germline CDR1 is KGHSH and CDR2 is LQKENI. Trimming cost V 2 bases and J 7 bases, with 12 bases left between them. Written as DNA, the CDR3 is TGTGCCAGCTCACCATCTACGGGGTTGAATTCACCCCTCCACTTT. As protein: CASSPSTGLNSPLHF. The full variable domain, completed using reference TRBV18 and TRBJ1-6, is NAGVMQNPRHLVRRRGQEARLRCSPMKGHSHVYWYRQLPEEGLKFMVYLQKENIIDESGMPKERFSAEFPKEGPSILRIQQVVRGDSAAYFCASSPSTGLNSPLHFGNGTRLTVT.

Comment on this clone: A much bigger clone sits one base away, suggesting this may be a read error. Other DNA sequences in the same sample also yield this CDR3. V usage is TRBV7-3 and J usage is TRBJ1-1; D ambiguous. Germline V gene lookup returns CDR1 SGHTA and CDR2 FQGTGA. This CDR3 has 13 amino acids. Trimming removed 4 bases at V and 0 bases at J, with 6 bases between. CDR3 loop: CASSSGLNTEAFF. In DNA form, the CDR3 reads TGTGCCAGCAGCTCCGGGTTGAACACTGAAGCTTTCTTT. Looking up the rest from reference TRBV7-3 and TRBJ1-1 gives the full variable domain: GAGVSQTPSNKVTEKGKYVELRCDPISGHTALYWYRQSLGQGPEFLIYFQGTGAADDSGLPNDRFFAVRPEGSVSTLKIQRTERGDSAVYLCASSSGLNTEAFFGQGTRLTVV.

This chain uses TRBV2 with TRBJ2-2; no clear D gene. The CDR3 loop spans 14 amino acids. Germline CDR1 and CDR2: SNHLY and FYNNEI. V was cut by 9 bases and J by 2 bases, with 13 bases left in between. In nucleotides, the CDR3 is TGTGCCAGTCCGAGATCCCTCAACACCGGGGAGCTGTTTTTT. This gives the protein CASPRSLNTGELFF.

This chain joins TRBV7-2 and TRBJ1-2; the D gene is possibly TRBD1 (5 bases). Germline CDR1 is SGHTA and CDR2 is FQGNSA. Trimming left V 1 base short and J 5 bases short, with 8 bases between. The CDR3 consists of 13 residues. The CDR3 sequence is CASSLGGGYGYTF. CDR3 bases: TGTGCCAGCAGCTTAGGCGGGGGATATGGCTACACCTTC.

This clone came up a few times. This rearrangement joins TRBV5-1 to TRBJ2-3; 7 nucleotides match TRBD2. The CDR3 totals 16 residues. Trimming cost V 0 bases and J 1 base; bases outside gene matches: 5. In germline, CDR1 is SGHRS, CDR2 YFSETQ. The CDR3 region has the DNA TGCGCCAGCAGCTTGGCCTGGGCGGGGGGCACAGATACGCAGTATTTT. It translates to CASSLAWAGGTDTQYF.

The chain is built from TRBV29-1 and TRBJ1-3; 7 bases agree with TRBD1. This CDR3 spans 15 amino acids. The junction had 12 bases not matched to a gene; V was cut back by 6 bases and J by 4 bases. Germline CDR1 reads SQVTM; CDR2 reads ANQGSEA. CDR3: CSVSKDRSSGNTIYF. CDR3 nucleotide sequence: TGCAGCGTCAGTAAGGACAGGTCGTCCGGAAACACCATATATTTT. Combining the CDR3 with reference TRBV29-1 and TRBJ1-3 gives the whole variable domain SAVISQKPSRDICQRGTSLTIQCQVDSQVTMMFWYRQQPGQSLTLIATANQGSEATYESGFVIDKFPISRPNLTFSTLTVSNMSPEDSSIYLCSVSKDRSSGNTIYFGEGSWLTVV.

The chain links TRBV18 to TRBJ1-4, with D tentatively TRBD1 (5 bases). The germline gives CDR1 KGHSH, CDR2 LQKENI. This CDR3 comprises 19 residues. V lost 1 base, J lost 0 bases, and 18 bases lay in between. CDR3 in DNA: TGTGCCAGCTCACCACTAACAGGAGCATCAACCGCAACTAATGAAAAACTGTTTTTT. Translating gives CASSPLTGASTATNEKLFF.

The J gene is TRBJ1-2, the V gene TRBV6-2 or TRBV6-3; TRBD1 agrees at 7 bases. V trimming: 0 bases; J trimming: 7 bases; junction bases outside the gene matches: 8. The CDR3 is made up of 15 amino acids. CDR1 and CDR2 from the germline V gene are MNHEY and SVGEGT. The CDR3 bases are TGTGCCAGCAGTTACTCCCCCGGGACAGTAAGTGGCTACACCTTC. This sequence encodes CASSYSPGTVSGYTF.

The V and J genes are TRBV5-1 and TRBJ1-1; D is possibly TRBD1 (5 bases). Trimming shortened V by 2 bases and J by 1 base, and 6 bases separated the two germline ends. CDR3 length: 13 residues. Germline V lookup: CDR1 SGHRS, CDR2 YFSETQ. CDR3 protein: CASSFGGNTEAFF. In DNA, the CDR3 is TGCGCCAGCAGCTTCGGGGGGAACACTGAAGCTTTCTTT.

The V gene is TRBV18, the J gene TRBJ2-1; 10 bases map to TRBD1. The CDR3 is 17 residues long. In germline, CDR1 is KGHSH, CDR2 LQKENI. Losses at the gene ends were 1 base for V and 0 bases for J; bases not matched to a gene: 3. CDR3 amino acids: CASSPRQGAGSYNEQFF. The CDR3 bases are TGTGCCAGCTCACCACGACAGGGGGCGGGCTCCTACAATGAGCAGTTCTTC.

This CDR3 reads CASSYGQEEAFF. CDR3 nucleotide sequence: TGTGCCAGCAGTTACGGACAGGAAGAAGCTTTCTTT. The V call is TRBV6-5, the J call TRBJ1-1, with TRBD1 matching over 7 bases. The J segment lost 8 bases and the V segment lost 2 bases, leaving 2 bases of the junction unmatched. The CDR3 runs to 12 residues. Germline lookup yields CDR1 MNHEY and CDR2 SVGAGI.

This rearrangement joins TRBV2 to TRBJ1-6, with D hard to call. The CDR3 runs to 12 residues. V was clipped by 4 bases and J by 10 bases, with 8 bases between them. CDR1 is SNHLY and CDR2 is FYNNEI in the germline V gene. Here the CDR3 reads CASSGVGSPLHF. In DNA, the CDR3 is TGTGCCAGCAGTGGGGTCGGGTCACCCCTCCACTTT.

This clone came up once. This sample includes further DNA sequences coding for the same CDR3. The CDR3 loop is CASSIGQDYGYTF. The CDR3 bases are TGTGCCAGTAGTATCGGACAGGACTATGGCTACACCTTC. The gene calls are TRBV19 and TRBJ1-2; 7 nucleotides align to TRBD1. The CDR3 runs to 13 residues. CDR1 is LNHDA and CDR2 is SQIVND in the germline V gene (reference sequence). The ends lost 3 bases at V and 3 bases at J; junction bases unmatched: 1.

The rearrangement uses TRBV11-2 and TRBJ1-4; 9 positions agree with TRBD1. The germline V gene has CDR1 SGHAT and CDR2 FQNNGV. J gave up 7 bases and V 3 bases, and 3 bases lay outside the gene matches. The CDR3 runs to 14 residues. The DNA of the CDR3 is TGTGCCAGCAGCTTGGACAGGGGTAGTGAAAAACTGTTTTTT. As protein: CASSLDRGSEKLFF.

The V call is TRBV6-1, the J call TRBJ1-3; D might be TRBD1 (5 bases). Deletions cut 3 bases from V and 8 bases from J, with 8 bases between. The CDR3 consists of 12 residues. Germline V lookup: CDR1 MNHNS, CDR2 SASEGT. CDR3 DNA sequence: TGTGCCAGCAGTGAGGGGGGTGACACCATATATTTT. Its translation is CASSEGGDTIYF.